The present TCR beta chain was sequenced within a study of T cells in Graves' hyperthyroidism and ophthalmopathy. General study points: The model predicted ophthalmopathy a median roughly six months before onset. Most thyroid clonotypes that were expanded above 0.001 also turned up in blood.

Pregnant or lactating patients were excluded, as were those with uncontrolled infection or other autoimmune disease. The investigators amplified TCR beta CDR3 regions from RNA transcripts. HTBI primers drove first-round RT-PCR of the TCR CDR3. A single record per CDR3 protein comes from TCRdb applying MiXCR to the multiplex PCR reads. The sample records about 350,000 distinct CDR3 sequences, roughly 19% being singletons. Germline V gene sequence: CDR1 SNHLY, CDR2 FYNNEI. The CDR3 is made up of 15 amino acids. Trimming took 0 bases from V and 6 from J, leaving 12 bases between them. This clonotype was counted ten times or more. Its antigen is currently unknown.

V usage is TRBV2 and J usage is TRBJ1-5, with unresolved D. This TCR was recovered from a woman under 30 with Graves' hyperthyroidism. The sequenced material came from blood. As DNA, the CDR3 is TGTGCCAGCAGTGAAGCGGGGAGCTACTTTCAGCCCCAGCATTTT. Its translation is CASSEAGSYFQPQHF.